The clone carrying this T cell receptor (beta chain) was picked up one time. Germline lookup yields CDR1 SEHNR and CDR2 FQNEAQ (reference sequence). The V gene lost 6 bases and the J gene lost 0 bases, with 18 bases spanning the gap. The CDR3 consists of 17 residues. The data stem from a study of blood T cell repertoires in COVID-19. Study-level information: PBMCs, B-cell-depleted T cells, or T cells were the source of the cDNA or gDNA that made up the material.

The table came from immunoSEQ multiplex PCR; TCRdb's copy has only in-frame clones and leaves some out. The sample carries about 90,000 clones, about 91% recorded once. This chain joins TRBV7-9 and TRBJ2-1, with D perhaps TRBD1 (6 bases). The sample consisted of peripheral blood. The clonotype comes from a human donor with active COVID-19. The donor label of this sample is uncertain. The CDR3 bases are TGTGCCAGCAGTCGACCGTTTGGACAGAGCTCCTACAATGAGCAGTTCTTC. Translation: CASSRPFGQSSYNEQFF.